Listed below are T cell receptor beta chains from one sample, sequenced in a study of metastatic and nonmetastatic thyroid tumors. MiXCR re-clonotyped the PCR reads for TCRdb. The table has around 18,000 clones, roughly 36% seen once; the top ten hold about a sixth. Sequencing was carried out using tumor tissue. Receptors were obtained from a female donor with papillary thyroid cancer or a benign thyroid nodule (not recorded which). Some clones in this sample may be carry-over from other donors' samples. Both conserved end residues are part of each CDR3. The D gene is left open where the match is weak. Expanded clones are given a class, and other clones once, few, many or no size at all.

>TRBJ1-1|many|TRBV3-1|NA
TGTGCCAGCAGCCAAGGAGGCTCGTACACTGAAGCTTTCTTT
CASSQGGSYTEAFF
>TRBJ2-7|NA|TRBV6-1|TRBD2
TGTGCCAGCATGGGACCGGGACTAACCTCCTACGAGCAGTACTTC
CASMGPGLTSYEQYF
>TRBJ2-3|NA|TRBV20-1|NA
TGCAGTGCCAGGGCGGGCGGTAGGGTCGCTAGCACAGATACGCAGTATTTT
CSARAGGRVASTDTQYF
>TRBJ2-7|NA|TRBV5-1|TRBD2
TGCGCCAGCAGCTTGGAAAGGTGGGGCGGGAGTATCGACGAGCAGTACTTC
CASSLERWGGSIDEQYF
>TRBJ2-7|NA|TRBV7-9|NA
TGTGCCAGCAGCTACCGGGCCAACTCCTACGAGCAGTACTTC
CASSYRANSYEQYF
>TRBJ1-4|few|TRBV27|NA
TGTGCCAGCAGTTTAGCCGGGAGGGTGCATGAAAAACTGTTTTTT
CASSLAGRVHEKLFF
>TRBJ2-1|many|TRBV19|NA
TGTGCCTCCCCGGGTGACAATGAGCAGTTCTTC
CASPGDNEQFF
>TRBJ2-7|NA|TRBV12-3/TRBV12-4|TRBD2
TGTGCCAGCAGTATGACTAGCGGGAACTACGAGCAGTACTTC
CASSMTSGNYEQYF
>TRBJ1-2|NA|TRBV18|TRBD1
TGTGCCAGCTCACCAGGCCAGGGGGGTGGCTATGGCTACACCTTC
CASSPGQGGGYGYTF
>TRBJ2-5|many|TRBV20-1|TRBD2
TGCAGTGCTAGAGATCCCCGGGGGGCGGGAGGGGGCGAGACCCAGTACTTC
CSARDPRGAGGGETQYF
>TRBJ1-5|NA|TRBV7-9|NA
TGTGCCAGCAGCCTCCTGAGGAACAGCAATCAGCCCCAGCATTTT
CASSLLRNSNQPQHF
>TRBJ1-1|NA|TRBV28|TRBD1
TGTGCCAGCAGCTCGGGACAGTTCGGGAGCACTGAAGCTTTCTTT
CASSSGQFGSTEAFF
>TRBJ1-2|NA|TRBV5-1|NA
TGCGGCAGCAGCTTGGGACTGAACAGGGCGGCGGGAGGCTACACCTTC
CGSSLGLNRAAGGYTF
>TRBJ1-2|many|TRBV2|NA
TGTGCCAGCAGGGCCGCTACAGGGTATGGCTACACCTTC
CASRAATGYGYTF
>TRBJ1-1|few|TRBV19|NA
TGTGCCAGTAGTTCCCGGAGGGGCACTGAAGCTTTCTTT
CASSSRRGTEAFF
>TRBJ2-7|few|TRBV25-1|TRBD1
TGTGCCAGCAGTGAAGGGACAGCCGATTCCTACGAGCAGTACTTC
CASSEGTADSYEQYF
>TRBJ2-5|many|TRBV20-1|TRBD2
TGCAGTGCTAGAGAGTCAAGCGGGATCCAAGAGACCCAGTACTTC
CSARESSGIQETQYF